This TCR beta chain was profiled in a study of siplizumab effects on memory and regulatory T cells. Regarding the study as a whole: For siplizumab cultures, the suppressive function of their proliferating Tregs was not confirmed.

This clone was recorded once. The antigen remains undetermined. The CDR3 extends over 15 amino acids. Germline trimming cut 3 bases from V and 7 bases from J; bases unmatched to any gene: 10. Germline V lookup: CDR1 SGDLS, CDR2 YYNGEE. The assay was immunoSEQ multiplex PCR, and TCRdb's table has in-frame clones only and misses some. This table has 50,000 or so clones, less than 90% appearing once. The chain has TRBV9 and TRBJ2-7; TRBD2 matches 10 bases. This sequence originates from a human donor in good health. The material sequenced was naive CD8+ T cells sorted from blood. The CDR3: CASSAGGLASPEQYF. The DNA for the CDR3 is TGTGCCAGCAGCGCCGGGGGACTAGCGAGTCCGGAGCAGTACTTC.